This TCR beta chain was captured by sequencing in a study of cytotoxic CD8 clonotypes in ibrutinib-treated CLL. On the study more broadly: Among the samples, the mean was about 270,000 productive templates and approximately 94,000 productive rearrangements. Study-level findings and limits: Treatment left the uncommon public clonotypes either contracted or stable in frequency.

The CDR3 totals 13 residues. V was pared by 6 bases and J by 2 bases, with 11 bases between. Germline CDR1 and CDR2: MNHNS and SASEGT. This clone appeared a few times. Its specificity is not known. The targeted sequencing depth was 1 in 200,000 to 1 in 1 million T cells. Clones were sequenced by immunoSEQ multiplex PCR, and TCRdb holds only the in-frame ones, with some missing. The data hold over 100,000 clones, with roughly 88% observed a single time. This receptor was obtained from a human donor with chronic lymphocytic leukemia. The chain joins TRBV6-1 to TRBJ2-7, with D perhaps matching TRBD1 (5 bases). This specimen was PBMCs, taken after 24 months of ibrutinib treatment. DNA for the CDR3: TGTGCCAGCAGAATACAGGATACCTACGAGCAGTACTTC. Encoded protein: CASRIQDTYEQYF.